This TCR beta chain was captured in a study of blood T cell repertoires in COVID-19. Study as a whole: Acute and convalescent COVID-19 specimens originated in the United States, Italy and Spain. The cDNA or gDNA used as material had been derived from T cells, B-cell-depleted T cells, or PBMCs.

Per the study methods: Using reference gene primer amplification, nucleated cell counts were estimated. Only in-frame clones appear in the TCRdb table, and some are missing; sequencing was by immunoSEQ multiplex PCR. V, J and clone size derive from that table, while D and trimming were established from the DNA sequence. The sample includes tens of thousands of clones, 80% to 90% of them seen just once. In germline, CDR1 is MNHEY, CDR2 SMNVEV (reference sequence). J lost 3 bases, V lost 6 bases, and 8 bases had no gene match. The CDR3 sequence is 14 residues long. This chain links TRBV27 with TRBJ2-7; TRBD1 aligns across 7 bases. This TCR was recovered from a man aged 65 to 79 in a cohort sampled during active COVID-19. The sample consisted of peripheral blood. Written as DNA, the CDR3 is TGTGCCAGCAGAAAATCCTGGGACAGCTACGAGCAGTACTTC. Amino acids: CASRKSWDSYEQYF.